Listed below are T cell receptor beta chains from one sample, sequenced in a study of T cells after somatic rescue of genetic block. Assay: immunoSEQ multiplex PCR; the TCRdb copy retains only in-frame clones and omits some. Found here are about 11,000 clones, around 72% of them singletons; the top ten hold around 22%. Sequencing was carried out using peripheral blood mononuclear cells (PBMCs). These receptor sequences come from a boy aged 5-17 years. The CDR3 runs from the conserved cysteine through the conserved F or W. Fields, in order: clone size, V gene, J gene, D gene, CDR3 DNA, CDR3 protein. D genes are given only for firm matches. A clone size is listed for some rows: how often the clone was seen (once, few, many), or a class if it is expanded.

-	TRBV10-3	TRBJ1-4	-	TGTGCCACCCGTTTCTCGGATGGCTCCAATGAAAAACTGTTTTTT	CATRFSDGSNEKLFF
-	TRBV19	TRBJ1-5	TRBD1	TGTGCCAGTACCGGACAGGCTGCTCAGCCCCAGCATTTT	CASTGQAAQPQHF
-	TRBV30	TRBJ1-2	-	TGTGCCTGGAGTGCCCCGGGGGGTTTCACTAACTATGGCTACACCTTC	CAWSAPGGFTNYGYTF
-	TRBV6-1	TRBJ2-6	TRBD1	TGTGCCAGCTCACTCGGGACAGAGAGGGCCAACGTCCTGACTTTC	CASSLGTERANVLTF
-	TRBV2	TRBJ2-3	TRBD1	TGTGCCAGCATCCTACAGGGGGTGGATACGCAGTATTTT	CASILQGVDTQYF
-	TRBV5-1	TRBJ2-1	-	TGCGCCAGCAGCTTGGTGGGGAGCTCCTACAATGAGCAGTTCTTC	CASSLVGSSYNEQFF
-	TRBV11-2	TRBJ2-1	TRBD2	TGTGCCAGCAGCCCCGTCCTCGGGGGGACCCCCCATTACAATGAGCAGTTCTTC	CASSPVLGGTPHYNEQFF
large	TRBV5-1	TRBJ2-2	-	TGCGCCAGCAGCCTTGCCGGGACGGGGAACACCGGGGAGCTGTTTTTT	CASSLAGTGNTGELFF
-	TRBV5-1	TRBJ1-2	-	TGCGCCAGCAGCGCCTTACGGAGGGGAATAGACTATGGCTACACCTTC	CASSALRRGIDYGYTF
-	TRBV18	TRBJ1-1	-	TGTGCCAGCTCACCAATTGACAGGTCCTACACTGAAGCTTTCTTT	CASSPIDRSYTEAFF
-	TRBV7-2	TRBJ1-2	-	TGTGCCAGCAGCCTCCTGGGGAATGGCTACACCTTC	CASSLLGNGYTF
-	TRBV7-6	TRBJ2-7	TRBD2	TGTGCCAGCAGCTTAGCGCAGGGGACTAGCGGGGGGGCATCCTACGAGCAGTACTTC	CASSLAQGTSGGASYEQYF
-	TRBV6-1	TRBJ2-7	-	TGTGCCAGCAGTGAAACGGGATTTACCTACGAGCAGTACTTC	CASSETGFTYEQYF
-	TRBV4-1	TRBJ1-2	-	TGCGCCAGCAGCCAAGGTTATGGAGGGGTCTATGGCTACACCTTC	CASSQGYGGVYGYTF
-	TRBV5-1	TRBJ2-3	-	TGCGCCAGCAGCTTGAGGGGTCCCAGCACAGATACGCAGTATTTT	CASSLRGPSTDTQYF
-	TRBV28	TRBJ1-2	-	TGTGCCAGCAGTTTATTAAGAGTCTCGTCGGTTGGCTACACCTTC	CASSLLRVSSVGYTF
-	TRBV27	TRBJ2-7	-	TGTGCCAGCAGTTTATCGTTAAATGGAGACTACTACGAGCAGTACTTC	CASSLSLNGDYYEQYF
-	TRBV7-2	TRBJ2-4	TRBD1	TGTGCCAGCAGCCCGCGTTTTGGACAGGGGGTCTTCAAAAACATTCAGTACTTC	CASSPRFGQGVFKNIQYF
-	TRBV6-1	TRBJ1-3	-	TGTGCCAGCAGTGGGACTGGAAACACCATATATTTT	CASSGTGNTIYF
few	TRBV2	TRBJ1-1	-	TGTGCCAGCAGCCCACCACAGGCCCTGAACACTGAAGCTTTCTTT	CASSPPQALNTEAFF
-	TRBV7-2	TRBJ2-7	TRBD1	TGTGCCAGCAGGGTACAGGGGGAAGTCGAGCAGTACTTC	CASRVQGEVEQYF
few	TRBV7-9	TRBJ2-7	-	TGTGCCAGCAGCTTAGAGTACGAGCAGTACTTC	CASSLEYEQYF